This TCR beta chain appears in the sequencing data of a study of cytomegalovirus exposure and HLA in healthy donors. To note about this clone: Its target is not known.

The CDR3 length is 18 residues. V was clipped by 0 bases and J by 1 base; unmatched bases: 10. The germline gives CDR1 SGHNT, CDR2 YYREEE (reference sequence). Study-level points and caveats: The study had only CMV serostatus as immune exposure information. Several of the most significant clusters appeared, in a later analysis, to be linked to common viral pathogens. Indistinguishable V segments such as TRBV6-2 and TRBV6-3 were excluded.

Primers for the PCR totalled 60 Vbeta and 13 Jbeta. Sequencing was performed with immunoSEQ multiplex PCR; in TCRdb, only in-frame clones are kept and a portion is missing. The sample includes 130,000 or so clones, over 75% of them seen just once. This receptor was taken from a middle-aged man in good health and CMV-seronegative. The sequencing sample was made of PBMCs. The rearrangement links TRBV5-4 to TRBJ1-2, with TRBD1 matching over 9 bases. CDR3: CASSLDEGQGSFNYGYTF. In DNA, the CDR3 is TGTGCCAGCAGCTTGGATGAGGGACAGGGATCGTTTAACTATGGCTACACCTTC.